The T cell receptor (beta chain) under discussion was sequenced for a study of cytomegalovirus exposure and HLA in healthy donors. Study details: Early on, a data release was issued that held 85 million to 95 million unique TCRs from HLA-typed donors. Points from the study as a whole: Associated with HLA alleles at 0.05 false discovery rate in a later analysis were about 17,000 TCR beta sequences. TCR beta chain V- and J-gene trimming was linked, in a later analysis, to a missense variant in DCLRE1C.

V was clipped by 2 bases and J by 2 bases, with 9 bases between them. The CDR3 covers 13 residues. Germline V CDR1 and CDR2: SQVTM, ANQGSEA. Details on this clone: No antigen is known for it.

PCR amplification relied on 60 Vbeta primers (plus 13 Jbeta primers). Sequencing was performed with immunoSEQ multiplex PCR; in TCRdb, only in-frame clones are kept and a portion is missing. Of 150,000 to 200,000 clones detected, 75% to 80% appear once; the ten largest clones hold 0.98%. The J gene is TRBJ2-5, the V gene TRBV29-1; no firm D call. The sequencing sample was made of PBMCs. This receptor was obtained from a woman between 45 and 60 years old in good health and CMV-seropositive. The CDR3 nucleotides read TGCAGCGTTGAAACCCAGGTTCAAGAGACCCAGTACTTC. Its protein is CSVETQVQETQYF.